This T cell receptor (beta chain) was sequenced during a study of cytomegalovirus exposure and HLA in healthy donors. Study findings and constraints: Both high specificity and high sensitivity reportedly marked the classifier's diagnosis of cytomegalovirus status. Investigators reported 150 to 200 TCR beta chains as tied to cytomegalovirus.

The CDR3 is 12 residues long. Between the trimmed V and J ends, which lost 6 bases and 7 bases, there was a span of 12 bases. Germline CDR1 MNHNS, CDR2 SASEGT. It was with 60 Vbeta and 13 Jbeta primers that the PCR ran. The protocol was immunoSEQ multiplex PCR, while the TCRdb copy is restricted to in-frame clones and leaves out a portion. The profile shows roughly 190,000 clones, 81% of them singletons. It was healthy bone marrow donors who served as donors. Remarks on this clone: Its antigen is as yet unknown.

This receptor was obtained from a young man in good health and CMV-seronegative. The sequenced sample consisted of PBMCs. The gene calls are TRBV6-1 and TRBJ1-1, with TRBD1 as a possible D gene (5 bases). The CDR3: CASRHTGIEAFF. DNA for the CDR3: TGTGCCAGCAGACATACAGGAATTGAAGCTTTCTTT.